This is a list of T cell receptor beta chains from one sample in a study of esophageal squamous cell carcinoma under preoperative chemotherapy. TCRdb reprocessed the PCR reads with MiXCR, giving one entry per CDR3 protein. The data hold roughly 32,000 distinct CDR3 sequences, with 45% to 55% observed a single time. This sample was gathered from a patient given preoperative chemotherapy. The receptors stem from a human donor with esophageal squamous cell carcinoma. The donor label of this sample is uncertain. Each CDR3 is given with its conserved first and last residue. Only part of the rows carry a size: once, few, many, or a class if the clone is expanded.

size	V	J	CDR3
.	TRBV7-2	TRBJ2-4	CASSLGGGGKDTQYF
.	TRBV4-1	.	CASSQDLGGRATEQYF
many	TRBV6-1	TRBJ1-1	CASSADGINTEAFF
.	TRBV4-1	TRBJ2-3	CASRGTSGSTDTQYF
.	TRBV12-5	TRBJ2-7	CASVLGGSPSYEQYF
.	TRBV7-2	TRBJ2-3	CASRPHGGRGTDTQYF
many	TRBV7-2	TRBJ2-3	CASSLVRSRADTQYF
few	TRBV18	TRBJ2-3	CASSPMDSLDTQYF
many	TRBV11-2	TRBJ2-5	CASSSAGGLQYF
many	TRBV6-1	TRBJ1-1	CASSPGQGVNTEAFF
many	TRBV7-2	TRBJ1-2	CASSLRGVDGYTF
.	TRBV7-6	.	CAGRLGVRDQKTQYF
.	TRBV7-3	.	CASSFPDGGDRYDKQYF
many	TRBV7-9	TRBJ2-7	CASSFPMGGGTYEQYF
.	TRBV11-2	TRBJ2-1	CASSPPGQAIMGQFF
many	TRBV7-9	TRBJ2-1	CASSLLGGNEQFF
.	TRBV6-5	.	CASSSVPGLAGGHTDTQFF
.	TRBV7-3	TRBJ2-2	CASSLRYTGELFF
medium-sized	TRBV12-3/TRBV12-4	TRBJ2-5	CASSPQETQYF
.	TRBV24-1	TRBJ2-2	CATMDSDTGELFF
.	TRBV20-1	TRBJ2-1	CSARAGEQFF
.	TRBV7-3	TRBJ2-4	CAGSGGGTRDIQYF
.	TRBV6-2/TRBV6-3	TRBJ2-3	CASRVGAREGDTQYF
.	TRBV7-3	TRBJ2-2	CASSLNGPSNTGELFF
.	TRBV7-2	.	CAGGCDAETQYF
.	TRBV6-1	TRBJ2-3	CASSGSGGVSTDTQYF
few	TRBV12-5	TRBJ2-4	CAGTGAGAKDIQYF
once	TRBV7-6	TRBJ2-4	CASSLYPGIGGRDKETQYF
.	TRBV12-3/TRBV12-4	TRBJ2-3	CASAGAKDMQYF
.	TRBV27	.	CASSFKGLDFYEQYF
.	TRBV20-1	.	CSASEETGLAGILSYEQYF
many	TRBV27	.	CASSLAGGRSYEQYF
.	TRBV11-2	TRBJ2-3	CASSLETDRGRRDTQYF
.	TRBV7-8	TRBJ2-3	CASSPRTGVASGSYDQYF
.	TRBV7-2	TRBJ2-3	CASTLDYEGAQYF
.	TRBV28	TRBJ2-5	CASHGLAGVLGPETQYF
.	TRBV6-1	TRBJ2-2	CASSHGPASTGTQFF
few	TRBV4-1	TRBJ2-7	CASSQGQETGEQYF
.	TRBV19	TRBJ2-3	CASSLLGESDTQYF